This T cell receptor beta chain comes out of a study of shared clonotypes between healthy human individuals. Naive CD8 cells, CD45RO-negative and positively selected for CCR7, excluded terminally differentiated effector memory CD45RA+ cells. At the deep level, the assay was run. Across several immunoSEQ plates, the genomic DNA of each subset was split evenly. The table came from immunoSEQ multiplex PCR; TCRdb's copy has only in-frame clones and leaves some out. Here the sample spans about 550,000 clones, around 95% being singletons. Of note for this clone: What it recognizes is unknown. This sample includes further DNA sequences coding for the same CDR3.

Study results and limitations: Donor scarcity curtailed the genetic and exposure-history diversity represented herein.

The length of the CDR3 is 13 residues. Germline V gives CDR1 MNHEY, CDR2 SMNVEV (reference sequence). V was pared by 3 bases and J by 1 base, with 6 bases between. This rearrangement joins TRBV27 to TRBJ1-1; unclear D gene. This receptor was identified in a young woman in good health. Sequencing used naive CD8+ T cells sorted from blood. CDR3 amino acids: CASSLAANTEAFF. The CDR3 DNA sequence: TGTGCCAGCAGTTTGGCCGCGAACACTGAAGCTTTCTTT.